This T cell receptor beta chain was obtained from a study of T cell repertoires in cytomegalovirus infection. Study in general: CMV infection together with matching HLA type was indicated by public TCR beta signatures.

CDR3 length: 14 residues. The V gene lost 0 bases and the J gene lost 4 bases, with 10 bases spanning the gap. Germline lookup yields CDR1 MNHEY and CDR2 SVGAGI. Study-wide points: Summed frequency of shared TCR beta families picked out CMV carriers who also had the relevant HLA.

Each CDR3 protein gets one entry after TCRdb re-called the reads with MiXCR. The sample has a few hundred thousand distinct CDR3 sequences, about a sixth seen once; the top ten hold about 11%. As for this clonotype: Its target is unknown.

The sequenced sample consisted of PBMCs. The chain links TRBV6-5 to TRBJ2-7, with D maybe TRBD1 (5 bases). The sequence was obtained from a human donor in good health (CMV status not recorded). Some clones in this sample may be carry-over from other donors' samples. In DNA, the CDR3 is TGTGCCAGCAGTTACTCAGGGGCCTTTTACGAGCAGTACTTC. It specifies CASSYSGAFYEQYF.